This T cell receptor (beta chain) was profiled in a study of graft-versus-host responses after intestinal transplantation. Study context: Anti-thymocyte globulin was used for induction in all recipients, who then took tacrolimus and steroids for approximately three years. General study results and limits: Circulating GvH clone levels at their peak were associated with HvG declines (early post-transplant). In recipient marrow, GvH clones were found, and some appeared first in ileum or blood.

The CDR3 contains 15 residues. V shed 6 bases and J shed 6 bases, with 18 bases lying between them. Germline values: CDR1 MDHEN, CDR2 SYDVKM. As for this clone: The antigen is not known.

Here immunoSEQ multiplex PCR was the method, and the copy in TCRdb shows in-frame clones only, minus some. The sample shows around 50,000 clones, 89% of them seen only once. V and J are TRBV28 and TRBJ1-5; D uncertain. The sequences come from unstimulated CD4+ T cells sorted from spleen or lymph node cells, collected before transplant. This clonotype was obtained from a human donor who was the organ donor for an intestinal transplant. CDR3 DNA sequence: TGTGCCAGCAGAGAAGGGATCCGGGGAAGTCAGCCCCAGCATTTT. The encoded protein is CASREGIRGSQPQHF.